Following are 8 T cell receptor beta chains from one sample sequenced in a study of radiotherapy plus CTLA-4 blockade in lung cancer. Using immunoSEQ multiplex PCR, the repertoire was profiled, and TCRdb retains in-frame clones only, with some absent. This table holds 20,000 to 30,000 clones, around 79% found once. The sample in question was peripheral blood, obtained from a patient treated with radiotherapy plus ipilimumab. Receptors were obtained from a human donor with non-small cell lung cancer that progressed on radiotherapy plus ipilimumab.

This rearrangement joins TRBV9 to TRBJ2-7; D is unclear. Germline loops: CDR1 SGDLS, CDR2 YYNGEE. The ends were cut back, 0 bases at V and 2 bases at J, with 9 bases in the middle. The CDR3 sequence is 14 residues long. The CDR3 loop is CASSVEGTAYEQYF. The CDR3 bases are TGTGCCAGCAGCGTAGAGGGCACAGCCTACGAGCAGTACTTC.

This clone was counted a few times. The chain uses TRBV6-6 and TRBJ2-6; D remains ambiguous. Between the trimmed V and J ends, which lost 0 bases and 2 bases, there was a span of 2 bases. CDR3 size: 14 residues. The germline V gene encodes CDR1 MNHNY and CDR2 SVGAGI (reference sequence). The CDR3 DNA reads as TGTGCCAGCAGTTACTCGACTGGGGCCAACGTCCTGACTTTC. This encodes CASSYSTGANVLTF.

V gene TRBV4-1 combines with J gene TRBJ2-2; D is tentatively TRBD1 or TRBD2 (6 bases each). CDR1 and CDR2 (germline): MGHRA, YSYEKL. The CDR3 runs 16 residues. Trimming removed 4 bases from V and 3 bases from J, with 15 bases in between. CDR3: CASSRPGAAHTGELFF. Written as DNA, the CDR3 is TGCGCCAGCAGCCGGCCGGGGGCAGCACACACCGGGGAGCTGTTTTTT.

This clone was observed a single time. This chain links TRBV27 with TRBJ2-2; 10 positions match TRBD2. In germline, CDR1 is MNHEY, CDR2 SMNVEV (reference sequence). V shed 3 bases and J 8 bases; nucleotides not matched to a gene: 12. The CDR3 is made up of 17 amino acids. CDR3 nucleotide sequence: TGTGCCAGCAGTTTCCCCGCGGAGCGGGGGGGGGAGGGGGAGCTGTTTTTT. This sequence encodes CASSFPAERGGEGELFF.

This clone was counted once. The genes are TRBV9 and TRBJ2-1; 7 bases fit TRBD2. The CDR3 covers 15 residues. V trimming: 0 bases; J trimming: 2 bases; junction bases outside the gene matches: 2. The germline CDR1 and CDR2 sequences are SGDLS and YYNGEE. The CDR3 protein is CASSVESGAYNEQFF. Here the CDR3 DNA reads TGTGCCAGCAGCGTAGAAAGCGGGGCCTACAATGAGCAGTTCTTC.

V usage is TRBV18 and J usage is TRBJ1-1, with D perhaps TRBD1 (5 bases). Germline CDR1 reads KGHSH; CDR2 reads LQKENI. There are 15 residues in the CDR3. Trimming pared 0 bases from V and 4 bases from J, leaving 12 bases between. The CDR3 coding sequence is TGTGCCAGCTCACCACCGCTGGGGGGAGGCACTGAAGCTTTCTTT. Translated, it gives CASSPPLGGGTEAFF.

This clone was seen once. J is TRBJ2-2 and V is TRBV27; the D is unclear. V was cut by 1 base and J by 8 bases, with 14 bases left in between. In germline, CDR1 is MNHEY, CDR2 SMNVEV (reference sequence). The CDR3 runs to 15 residues. CDR3 region: CASSLFSVIPGELFF. CDR3 nucleotide sequence: TGTGCCAGCAGTTTATTCTCCGTAATCCCTGGGGAGCTGTTTTTT.

The genes are TRBV10-3 and TRBJ1-5, with no clear D. Germline V gene data show CDR1 as ENHRY and CDR2 as SYGVKD. The V and J ends lost 6 bases and 5 bases respectively, with 8 bases between them. The CDR3 runs 12 residues. The CDR3 nucleotides read TGTGCCATCAGCGACCGGGATCAGCCCCAGCATTTT. It is translated as CAISDRDQPQHF.